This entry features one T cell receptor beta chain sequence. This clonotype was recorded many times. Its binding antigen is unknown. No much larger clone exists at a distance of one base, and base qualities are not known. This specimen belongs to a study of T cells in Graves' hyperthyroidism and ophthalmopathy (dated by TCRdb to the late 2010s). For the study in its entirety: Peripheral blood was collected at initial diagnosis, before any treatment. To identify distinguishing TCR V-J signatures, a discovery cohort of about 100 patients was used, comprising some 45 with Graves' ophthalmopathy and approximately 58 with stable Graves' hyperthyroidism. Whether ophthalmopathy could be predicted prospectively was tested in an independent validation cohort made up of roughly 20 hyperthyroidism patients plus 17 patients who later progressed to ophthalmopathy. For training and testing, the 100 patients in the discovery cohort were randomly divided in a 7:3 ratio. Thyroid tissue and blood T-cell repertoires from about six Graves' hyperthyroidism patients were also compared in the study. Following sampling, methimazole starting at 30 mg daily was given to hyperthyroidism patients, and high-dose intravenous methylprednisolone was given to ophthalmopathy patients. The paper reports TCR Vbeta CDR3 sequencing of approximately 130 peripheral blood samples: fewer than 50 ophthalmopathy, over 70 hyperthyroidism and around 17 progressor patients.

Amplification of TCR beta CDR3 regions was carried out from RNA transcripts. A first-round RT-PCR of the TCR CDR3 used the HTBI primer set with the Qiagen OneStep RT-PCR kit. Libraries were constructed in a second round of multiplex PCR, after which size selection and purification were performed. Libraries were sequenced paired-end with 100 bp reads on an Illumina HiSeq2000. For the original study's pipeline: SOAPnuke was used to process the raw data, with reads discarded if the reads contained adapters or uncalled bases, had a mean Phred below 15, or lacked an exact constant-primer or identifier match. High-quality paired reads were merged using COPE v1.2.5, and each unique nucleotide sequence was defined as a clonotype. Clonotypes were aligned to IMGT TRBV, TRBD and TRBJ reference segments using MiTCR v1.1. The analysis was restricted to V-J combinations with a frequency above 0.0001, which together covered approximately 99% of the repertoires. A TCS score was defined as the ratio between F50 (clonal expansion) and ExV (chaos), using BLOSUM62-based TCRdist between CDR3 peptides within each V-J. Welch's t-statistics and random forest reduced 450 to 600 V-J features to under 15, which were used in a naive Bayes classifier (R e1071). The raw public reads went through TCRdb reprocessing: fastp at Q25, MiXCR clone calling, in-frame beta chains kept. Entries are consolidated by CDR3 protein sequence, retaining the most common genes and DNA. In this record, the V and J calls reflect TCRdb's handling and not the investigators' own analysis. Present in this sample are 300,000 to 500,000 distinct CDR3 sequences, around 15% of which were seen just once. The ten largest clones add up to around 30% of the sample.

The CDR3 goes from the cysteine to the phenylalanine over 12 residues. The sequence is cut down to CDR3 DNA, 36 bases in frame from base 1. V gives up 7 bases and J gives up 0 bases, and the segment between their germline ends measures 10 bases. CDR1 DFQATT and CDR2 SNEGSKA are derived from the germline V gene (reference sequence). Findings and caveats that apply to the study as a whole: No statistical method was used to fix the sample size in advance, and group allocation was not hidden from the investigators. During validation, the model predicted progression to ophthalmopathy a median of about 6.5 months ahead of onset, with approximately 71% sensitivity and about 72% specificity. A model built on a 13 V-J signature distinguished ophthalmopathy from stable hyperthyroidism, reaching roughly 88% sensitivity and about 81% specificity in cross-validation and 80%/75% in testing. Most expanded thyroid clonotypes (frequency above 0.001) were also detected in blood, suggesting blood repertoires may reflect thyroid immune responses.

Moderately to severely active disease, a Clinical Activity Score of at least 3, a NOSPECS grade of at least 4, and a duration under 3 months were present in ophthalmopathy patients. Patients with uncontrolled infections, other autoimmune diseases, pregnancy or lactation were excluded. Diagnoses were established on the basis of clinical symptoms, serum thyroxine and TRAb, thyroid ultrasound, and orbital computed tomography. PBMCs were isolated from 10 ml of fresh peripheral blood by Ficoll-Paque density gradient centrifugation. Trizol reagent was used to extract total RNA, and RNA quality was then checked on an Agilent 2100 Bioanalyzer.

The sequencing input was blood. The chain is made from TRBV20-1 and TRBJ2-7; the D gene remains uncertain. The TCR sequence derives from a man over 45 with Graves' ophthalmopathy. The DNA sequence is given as TGCAGTGTGGGTGACAACTCCTACGAGCAGTACTTC. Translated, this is CSVGDNSYEQYF.